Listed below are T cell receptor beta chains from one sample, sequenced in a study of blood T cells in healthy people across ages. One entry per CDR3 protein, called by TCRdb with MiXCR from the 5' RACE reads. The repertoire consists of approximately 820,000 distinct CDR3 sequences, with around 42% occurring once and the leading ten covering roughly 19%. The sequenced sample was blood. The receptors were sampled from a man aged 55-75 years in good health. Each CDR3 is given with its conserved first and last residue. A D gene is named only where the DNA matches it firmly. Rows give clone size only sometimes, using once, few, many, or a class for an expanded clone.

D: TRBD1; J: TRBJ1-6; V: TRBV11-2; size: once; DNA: TGTGCCAGCTCAGGGGGTCGAGGGGTTTGGGCACCCCTCCACTTT; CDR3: CASSGGRGVWAPLHF
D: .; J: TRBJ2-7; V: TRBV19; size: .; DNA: TGTGCCAGTAGTATCACGGGGACCTACGGATACTACGAGCAGTACTTC; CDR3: CASSITGTYGYYEQYF
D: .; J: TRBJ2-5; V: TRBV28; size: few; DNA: TGTGCCAGCAGTAACAACAGGGGAGGAGGAGAGACCCAGTACTTC; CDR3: CASSNNRGGGETQYF
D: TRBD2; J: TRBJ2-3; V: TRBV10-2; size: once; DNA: TGCGCCAGCACACCGGGACTAGCGGGGGAGAATACGCAGTATTTT; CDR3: CASTPGLAGENTQYF
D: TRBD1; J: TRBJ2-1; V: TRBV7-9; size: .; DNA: TGTGCCAGCAGTTACGAACAGGGGAATTACAATGAGCAGTTCTTC; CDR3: CASSYEQGNYNEQFF
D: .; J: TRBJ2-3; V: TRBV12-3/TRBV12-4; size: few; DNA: TGTGCCAGCAGTTCGGGACTTTTAGATACGCAGTATTTT; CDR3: CASSSGLLDTQYF
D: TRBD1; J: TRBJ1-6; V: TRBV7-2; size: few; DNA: TGTGCCAGCAGCCCATGGACAGGGCAATATAATTCACCCCTCCACTTT; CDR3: CASSPWTGQYNSPLHF
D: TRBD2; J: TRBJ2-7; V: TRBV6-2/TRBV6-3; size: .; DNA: TGTGCCAGCAGTAAGCTGACTAGCGGGGGAGGTTACGAGCAGTACTTC; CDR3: CASSKLTSGGGYEQYF
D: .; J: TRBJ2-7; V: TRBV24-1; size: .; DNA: TGTGCCACCAGCGATGGGGGCTCCCGACGCCACGAGCAGTACTTC; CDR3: CATSDGGSRRHEQYF
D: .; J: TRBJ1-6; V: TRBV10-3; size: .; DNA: TGTGCCATCATTCAGGGCCCTATCCCTAATTCACCCCTCCACTTT; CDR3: CAIIQGPIPNSPLHF
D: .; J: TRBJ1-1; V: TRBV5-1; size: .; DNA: TGCGCCAGCAGCTTGTACGTGAGTCCTGAAGCTTTCTTT; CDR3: CASSLYVSPEAFF
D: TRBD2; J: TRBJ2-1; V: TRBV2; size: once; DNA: TGTGCCAGCAGGAGACTAGCGGGGGGCACCTACAATGAGCAGTTCTTC; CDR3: CASRRLAGGTYNEQFF
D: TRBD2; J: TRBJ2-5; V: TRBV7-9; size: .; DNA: TGTGCCAGCAGCAGCAGGGTGAGGCGGGGGGTCGTTGATCAAGAGACCCAGTACTTC; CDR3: CASSSRVRRGVVDQETQYF
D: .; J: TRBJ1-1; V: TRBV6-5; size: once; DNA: TGTGCCAGCAGTTACGTCCGTCTCCCGGGACCGAACACTGAAGCTTTCTTT; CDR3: CASSYVRLPGPNTEAFF
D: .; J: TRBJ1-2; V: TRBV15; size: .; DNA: TGTGCCACCAGCAGAGAAGCGACAGCGATCTATGGCTACACCTTC; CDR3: CATSREATAIYGYTF
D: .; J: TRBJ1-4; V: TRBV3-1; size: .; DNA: TGTGCCACCGGGGGATCTAATGAAAAACTGTTTTTT; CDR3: CATGGSNEKLFF
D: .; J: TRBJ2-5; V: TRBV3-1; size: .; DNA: TGTGCCAGCAGCCAATTCGTGACCAACCAAGAGACCCAGTACTTC; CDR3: CASSQFVTNQETQYF
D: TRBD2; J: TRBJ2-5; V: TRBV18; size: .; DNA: TGTGCCAGCTCACCCGCTAGCGGATACTCCCAAGAGACCCAGTACTTC; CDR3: CASSPASGYSQETQYF
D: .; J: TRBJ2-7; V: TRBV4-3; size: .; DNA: TGCGCCAGCAGCCAAGATAGGGCCGTTTCCAGGTACGAGCAGTACTTC; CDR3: CASSQDRAVSRYEQYF
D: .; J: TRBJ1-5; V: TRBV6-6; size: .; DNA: TGTGCCAGCAGTTACGATGGTTTGGGCAGGCCCCAGCATTTT; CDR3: CASSYDGLGRPQHF
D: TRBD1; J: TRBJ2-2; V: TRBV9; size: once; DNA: TGTGCCAGCAGCCCACTTGGACAGGGACACGACACCGGGGAGCTGTTTTTT; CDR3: CASSPLGQGHDTGELFF
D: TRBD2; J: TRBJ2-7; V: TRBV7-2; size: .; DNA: TGTGCCAGCAGCCCGCGGGGGGGGGACAACGAGCAGTACTTC; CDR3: CASSPRGGDNEQYF
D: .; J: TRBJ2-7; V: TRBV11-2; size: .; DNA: TGTGCCAGCAGCCTCCTAGGTCACGAGCAGTACTTC; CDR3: CASSLLGHEQYF
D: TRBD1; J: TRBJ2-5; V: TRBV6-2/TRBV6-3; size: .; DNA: TGTGCCAGCAGTTACTGGACAGGGGGAGAGACCCAGTACTTC; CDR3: CASSYWTGGETQYF
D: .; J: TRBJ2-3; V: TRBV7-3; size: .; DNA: TGTGCCAGCAGCCTAAGAGGCGCTAGCACAGATGCGCAGTATTTT; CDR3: CASSLRGASTDAQYF
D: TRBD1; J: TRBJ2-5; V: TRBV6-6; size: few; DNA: TGTGCCAGCAGTTACATCGGGACAGGGGGCAGGGAGACCCAGTACTTC; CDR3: CASSYIGTGGRETQYF